This TCR beta chain was found in a study of OX40 agonist ivuxolimab in advanced cancers. Study information: Cohort: about 80% men, mean age roughly 60, aged about 20 to 79. Previous treatment with anti-PD-1, anti-PD-L1 or anti-CTLA-4 therapy was allowed; over 35% had received some. General observations from the study: What antigens the expanded peripheral T cells recognized was never established.

This clone was seen a handful of times. Its antigen is still unknown. The CDR3 consists of 16 residues. The V and J ends lost 2 bases and 0 bases, in that order; junction bases with no gene match: 4. From germline, CDR1 is SEHNR and CDR2 FQNEAQ (reference sequence). The assay was immunoSEQ multiplex PCR, and TCRdb's table has in-frame clones only and misses some. The sample has tens of thousands of clones, 84% seen once. The chain carries TRBV7-9 and TRBJ1-3, with 7 bases that match TRBD1. The receptor comes from an adult with an advanced solid tumor such as melanoma, head and neck, liver or kidney cancer. This sample comprised CD4+ or CD8+ T cells sorted from blood, obtained in a trial of the OX40 agonist ivuxolimab. The CDR3 DNA reads as TGTGCCAGCAGCTTAACAGGGGCGATCTCTGGAAACACCATATATTTT. This sequence encodes CASSLTGAISGNTIYF. The full variable domain, with the rest looked up from reference TRBV7-9 and TRBJ1-3, is DTGVSQNPRHKITKRGQNVTFRCDPISEHNRLYWYRQTLGQGPEFLTYFQNEAQLEKSRLLSDRFSAERPKGSFSTLEIQRTEQGDSAMYLCASSLTGAISGNTIYFGEGSWLTVV.